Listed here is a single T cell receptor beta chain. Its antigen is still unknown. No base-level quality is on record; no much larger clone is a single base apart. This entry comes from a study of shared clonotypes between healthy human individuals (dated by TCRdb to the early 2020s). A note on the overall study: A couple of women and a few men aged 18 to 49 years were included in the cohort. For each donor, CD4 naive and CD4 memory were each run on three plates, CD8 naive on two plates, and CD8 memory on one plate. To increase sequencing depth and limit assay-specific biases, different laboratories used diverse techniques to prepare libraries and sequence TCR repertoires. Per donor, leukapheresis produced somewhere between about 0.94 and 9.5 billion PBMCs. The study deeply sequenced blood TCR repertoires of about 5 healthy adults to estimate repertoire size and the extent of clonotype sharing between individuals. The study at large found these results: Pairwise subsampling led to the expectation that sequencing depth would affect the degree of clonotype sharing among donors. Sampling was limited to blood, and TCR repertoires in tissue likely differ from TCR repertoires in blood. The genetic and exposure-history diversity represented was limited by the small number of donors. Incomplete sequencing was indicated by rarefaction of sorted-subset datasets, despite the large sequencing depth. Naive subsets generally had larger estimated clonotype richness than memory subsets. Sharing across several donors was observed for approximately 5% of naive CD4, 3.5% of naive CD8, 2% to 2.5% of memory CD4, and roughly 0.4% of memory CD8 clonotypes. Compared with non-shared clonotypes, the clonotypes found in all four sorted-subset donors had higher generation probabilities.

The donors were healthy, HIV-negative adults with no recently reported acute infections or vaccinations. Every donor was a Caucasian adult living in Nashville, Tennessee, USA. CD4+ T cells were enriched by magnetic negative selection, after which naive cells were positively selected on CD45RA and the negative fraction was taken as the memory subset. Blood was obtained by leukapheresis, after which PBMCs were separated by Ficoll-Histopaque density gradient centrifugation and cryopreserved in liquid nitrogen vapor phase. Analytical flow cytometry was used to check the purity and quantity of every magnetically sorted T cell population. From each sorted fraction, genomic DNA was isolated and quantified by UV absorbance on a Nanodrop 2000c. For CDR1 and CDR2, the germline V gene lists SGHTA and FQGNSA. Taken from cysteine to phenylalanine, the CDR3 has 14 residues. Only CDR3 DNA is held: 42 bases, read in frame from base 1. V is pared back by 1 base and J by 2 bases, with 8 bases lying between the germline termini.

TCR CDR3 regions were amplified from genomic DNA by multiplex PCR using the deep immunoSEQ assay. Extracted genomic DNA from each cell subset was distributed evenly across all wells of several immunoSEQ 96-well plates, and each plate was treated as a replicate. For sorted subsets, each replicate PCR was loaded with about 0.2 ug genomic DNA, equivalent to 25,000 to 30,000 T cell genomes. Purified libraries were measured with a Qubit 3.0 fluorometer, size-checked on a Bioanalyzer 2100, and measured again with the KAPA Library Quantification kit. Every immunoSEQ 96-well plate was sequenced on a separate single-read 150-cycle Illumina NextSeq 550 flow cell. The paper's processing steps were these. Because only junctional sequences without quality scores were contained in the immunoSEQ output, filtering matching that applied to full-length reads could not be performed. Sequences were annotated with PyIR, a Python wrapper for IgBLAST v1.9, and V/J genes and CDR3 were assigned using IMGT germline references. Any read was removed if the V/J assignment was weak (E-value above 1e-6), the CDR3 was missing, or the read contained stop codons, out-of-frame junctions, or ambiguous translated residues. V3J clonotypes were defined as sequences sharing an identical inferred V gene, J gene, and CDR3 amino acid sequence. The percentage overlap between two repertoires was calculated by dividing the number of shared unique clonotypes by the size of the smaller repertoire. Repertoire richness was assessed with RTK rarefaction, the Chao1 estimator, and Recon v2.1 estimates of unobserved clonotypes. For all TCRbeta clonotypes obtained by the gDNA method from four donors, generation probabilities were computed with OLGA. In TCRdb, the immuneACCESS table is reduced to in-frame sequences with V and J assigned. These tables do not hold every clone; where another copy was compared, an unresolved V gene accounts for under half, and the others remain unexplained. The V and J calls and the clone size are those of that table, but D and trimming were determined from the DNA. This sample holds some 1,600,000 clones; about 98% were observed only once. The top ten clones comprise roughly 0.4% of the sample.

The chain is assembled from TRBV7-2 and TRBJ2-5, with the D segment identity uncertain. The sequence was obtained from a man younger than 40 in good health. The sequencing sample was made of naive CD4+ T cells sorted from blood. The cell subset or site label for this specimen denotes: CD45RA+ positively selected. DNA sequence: TGTGCCAGCAGCTTAGGCAGTATGCAAGAGACCCAGTACTTC. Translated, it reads CASSLGSMQETQYF. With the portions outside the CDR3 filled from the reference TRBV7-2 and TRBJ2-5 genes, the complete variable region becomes GAGVSQSPSNKVTEKGKDVELRCDPISGHTALYWYRQSLGQGLEFLIYFQGNSAPDKSGLPSDRFSAERTGGSVSTLTIQRTQQEDSAVYLCASSLGSMQETQYFGPGTRLLVL.